Listed below are T cell receptor beta chains from one sample, sequenced in a study of T cells in localized non-small cell lung cancer. Clones were read by immunoSEQ multiplex PCR, and TCRdb kept only the in-frame ones, dropping some. The profile shows more than 70,000 clones, about four fifths of them singletons. This sample comprised peripheral blood, obtained before any cancer treatment. The receptors were sampled from a man between 40 and 70 years old with stage I lung adenocarcinoma. CDR3s include the opening cysteine and the closing phenylalanine or tryptophan. The D gene is left open where the match is weak. Only part of the rows carry a size: once, few, many, or a class if the clone is expanded.

>NA|NA|TRBJ2-7|TRBV29-1
CSVAGGTEFYEQYF
>NA|NA|TRBJ2-1|TRBV12-5
CASGLDPIQTNEQFF
>NA|NA|TRBJ2-1|TRBV30
CAWSANYRGSYNEQFF
>NA|NA|TRBJ2-2|TRBV11-2
CASSLIQGAGELFF
>NA|TRBD1|TRBJ2-7|TRBV5-1
CASSLGGTGSSEQYF
>NA|NA|TRBJ1-4|TRBV19
CASSIRGENEKLFF
>NA|TRBD2|TRBJ2-3|TRBV7-9
CASSPWTSGSTDTQYF
>NA|NA|TRBJ1-3|TRBV7-9
CASSAPGPSLSSGNTIYF
>few|NA|TRBJ2-5|TRBV5-1
CASRTPVEETQYF
>NA|TRBD1|TRBJ1-5|TRBV30
CAWRSRDRGLNGNQPQHF
>NA|NA|TRBJ1-2|TRBV6-5
CASSEEKPAAF
>NA|TRBD2|TRBJ2-2|TRBV5-4
CASSSQGTSGRAGFGELFF
>NA|NA|TRBJ1-5|TRBV4-1
CASSQGAQGNQPQHF
>NA|NA|TRBJ2-5|TRBV11-3
CASSRGLQETQYF
>NA|TRBD2|TRBJ2-7|TRBV7-9
CASSLGEGPQYF
>NA|NA|TRBJ2-5|TRBV21-1
CASSNREAGRETQYF
>NA|NA|TRBJ2-7|TRBV7-9
CASSPGAPAPEQYF
>NA|NA|TRBJ2-1|TRBV7-3
CASSLTSLLNEQFF
>NA|NA|TRBJ1-5|TRBV30
CAWSPDSGSNQPQHF
>NA|NA|TRBJ2-5|TRBV29-1
CSVAPAETQYF
>few|NA|TRBJ1-6|TRBV30
CAWSGRADSPLHF
>few|TRBD2|TRBJ2-3|TRBV6-5
CASRGLAGVPDTQYF
>NA|TRBD2|TRBJ2-3|TRBV27
CASSRRGGTDTQYF